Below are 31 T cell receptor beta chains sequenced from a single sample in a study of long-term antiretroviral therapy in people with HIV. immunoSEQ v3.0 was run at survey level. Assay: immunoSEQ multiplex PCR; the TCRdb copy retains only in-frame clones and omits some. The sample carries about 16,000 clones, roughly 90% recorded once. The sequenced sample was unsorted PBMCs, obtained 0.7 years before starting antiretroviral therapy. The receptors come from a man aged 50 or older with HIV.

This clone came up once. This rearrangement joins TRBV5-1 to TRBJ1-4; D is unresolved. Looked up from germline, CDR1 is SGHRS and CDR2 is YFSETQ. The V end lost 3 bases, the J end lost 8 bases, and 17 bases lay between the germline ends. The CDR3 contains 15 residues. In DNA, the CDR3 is TGCGCCAGCAGCTCGGTGGGGAAGGGTAGGGAAAAACTGTTTTTT. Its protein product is CASSSVGKGREKLFF.

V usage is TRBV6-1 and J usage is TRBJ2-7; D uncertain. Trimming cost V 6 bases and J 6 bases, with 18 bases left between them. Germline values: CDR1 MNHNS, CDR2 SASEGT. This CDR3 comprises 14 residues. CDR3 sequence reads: CASSTRPTLIEQYF. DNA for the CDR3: TGTGCCAGCAGCACAAGACCGACCCTAATCGAGCAGTACTTC.

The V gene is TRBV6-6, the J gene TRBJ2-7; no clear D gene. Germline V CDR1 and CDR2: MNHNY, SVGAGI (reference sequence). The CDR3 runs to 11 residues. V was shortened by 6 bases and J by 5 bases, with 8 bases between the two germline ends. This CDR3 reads CASRDPNEQYF. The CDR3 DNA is TGTGCCAGCAGAGATCCAAACGAGCAGTACTTC.

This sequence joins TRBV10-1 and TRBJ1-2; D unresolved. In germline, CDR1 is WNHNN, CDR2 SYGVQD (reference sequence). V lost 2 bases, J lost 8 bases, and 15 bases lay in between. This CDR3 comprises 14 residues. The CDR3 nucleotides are TGCGCCAGCAGTGAGCGGTCCGACATTGGAGGCTACACCTTC. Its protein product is CASSERSDIGGYTF.

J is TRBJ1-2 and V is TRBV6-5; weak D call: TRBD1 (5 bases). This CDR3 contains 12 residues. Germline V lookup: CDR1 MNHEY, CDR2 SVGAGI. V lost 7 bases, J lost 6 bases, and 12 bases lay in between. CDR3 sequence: CASTDRRDGYTF. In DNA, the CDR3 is TGTGCCAGCACCGACCGCAGGGATGGCTACACCTTC.

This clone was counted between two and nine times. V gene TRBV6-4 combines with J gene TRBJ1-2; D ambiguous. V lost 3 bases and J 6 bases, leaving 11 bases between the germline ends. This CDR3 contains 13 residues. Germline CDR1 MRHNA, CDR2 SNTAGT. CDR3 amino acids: CASSEVMGDGYTF. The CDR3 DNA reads TGTGCCAGCAGTGAAGTTATGGGAGATGGCTACACCTTC.

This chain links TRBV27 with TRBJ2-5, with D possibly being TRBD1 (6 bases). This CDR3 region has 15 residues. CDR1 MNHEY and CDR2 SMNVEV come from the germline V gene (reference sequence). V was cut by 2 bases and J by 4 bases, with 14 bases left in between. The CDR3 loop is CASSLGQGTGETQYF. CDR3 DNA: TGTGCCAGCAGTTTAGGCCAGGGGACGGGAGAGACCCAGTACTTC.

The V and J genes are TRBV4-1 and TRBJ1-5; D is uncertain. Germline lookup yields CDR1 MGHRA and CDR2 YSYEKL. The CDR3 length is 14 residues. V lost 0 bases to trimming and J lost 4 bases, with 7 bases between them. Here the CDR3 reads CASSQDSRNQPQHF. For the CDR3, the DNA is TGCGCCAGCAGCCAAGATAGTAGGAATCAGCCCCAGCATTTT.

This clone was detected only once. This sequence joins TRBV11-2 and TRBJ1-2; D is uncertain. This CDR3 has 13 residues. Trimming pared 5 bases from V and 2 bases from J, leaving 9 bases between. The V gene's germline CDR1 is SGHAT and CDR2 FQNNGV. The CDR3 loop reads CASSPDKNYGYTF. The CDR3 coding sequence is TGTGCCAGCAGCCCCGACAAGAACTATGGCTACACCTTC.

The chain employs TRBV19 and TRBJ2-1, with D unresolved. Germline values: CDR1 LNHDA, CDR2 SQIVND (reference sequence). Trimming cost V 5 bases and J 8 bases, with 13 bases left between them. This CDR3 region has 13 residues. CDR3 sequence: CASSLGKVYEQFF. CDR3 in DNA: TGTGCCAGTAGTTTGGGGAAAGTCTATGAGCAGTTCTTC.

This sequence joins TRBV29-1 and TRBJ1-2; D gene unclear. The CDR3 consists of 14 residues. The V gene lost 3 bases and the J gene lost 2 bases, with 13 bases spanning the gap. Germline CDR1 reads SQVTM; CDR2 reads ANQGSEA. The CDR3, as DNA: TGCAGCGTTGATCGTCTCGGACGGAACTATGGCTACACCTTC. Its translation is CSVDRLGRNYGYTF. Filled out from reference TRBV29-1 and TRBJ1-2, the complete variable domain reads SAVISQKPSRDICQRGTSLTIQCQVDSQVTMMFWYRQQPGQSLTLIATANQGSEATYESGFVIDKFPISRPNLTFSTLTVSNMSPEDSSIYLCSVDRLGRNYGYTFGSGTRLTVV.

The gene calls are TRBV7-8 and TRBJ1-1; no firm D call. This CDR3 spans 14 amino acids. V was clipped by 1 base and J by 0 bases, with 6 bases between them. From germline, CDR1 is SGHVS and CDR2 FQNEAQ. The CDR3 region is CASSLVAVNTEAFF. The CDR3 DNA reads TGTGCCAGCAGCTTAGTGGCGGTGAACACTGAAGCTTTCTTT.

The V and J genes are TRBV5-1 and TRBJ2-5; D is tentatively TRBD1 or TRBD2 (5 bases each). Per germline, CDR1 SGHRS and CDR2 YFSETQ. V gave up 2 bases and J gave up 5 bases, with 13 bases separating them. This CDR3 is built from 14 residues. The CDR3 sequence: CASSLGTVAETQYF. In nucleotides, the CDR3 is TGCGCCAGCAGCTTAGGGACGGTTGCCGAGACCCAGTACTTC.

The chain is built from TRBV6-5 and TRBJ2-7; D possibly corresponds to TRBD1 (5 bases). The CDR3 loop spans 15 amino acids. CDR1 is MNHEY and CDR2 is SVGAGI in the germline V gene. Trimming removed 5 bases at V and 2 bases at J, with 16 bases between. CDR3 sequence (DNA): TGTGCCAGCAGTAACGACAGTCCGGTCCCCTACGAGCAGTACTTC. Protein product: CASSNDSPVPYEQYF.

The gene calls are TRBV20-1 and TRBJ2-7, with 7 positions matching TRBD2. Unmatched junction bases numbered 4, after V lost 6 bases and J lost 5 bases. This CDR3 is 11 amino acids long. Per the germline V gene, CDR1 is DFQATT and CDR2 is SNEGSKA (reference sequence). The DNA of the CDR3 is TGCAGTGCGGGGAGGGTCCACGAGCAGTACTTC. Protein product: CSAGRVHEQYF.

The DNA of the CDR3 is TGCGCCAGCAGCTTGGTTAGCTCTGGGGCCAACGTCCTGACTTTC. Translated, it gives CASSLVSSGANVLTF. V gene TRBV5-1 combines with J gene TRBJ2-6; D ambiguous. This CDR3 is built from 15 residues. Between the trimmed V and J ends, which lost 0 bases and 0 bases, there was a span of 4 bases. CDR1 SGHRS and CDR2 YFSETQ come from the germline V gene.

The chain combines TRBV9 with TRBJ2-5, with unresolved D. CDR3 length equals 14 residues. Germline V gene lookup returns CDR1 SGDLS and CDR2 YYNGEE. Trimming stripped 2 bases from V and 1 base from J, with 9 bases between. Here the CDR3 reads CASSVSPAQETQYF. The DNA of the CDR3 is TGTGCCAGCAGCGTCTCCCCCGCCCAAGAGACCCAGTACTTC.

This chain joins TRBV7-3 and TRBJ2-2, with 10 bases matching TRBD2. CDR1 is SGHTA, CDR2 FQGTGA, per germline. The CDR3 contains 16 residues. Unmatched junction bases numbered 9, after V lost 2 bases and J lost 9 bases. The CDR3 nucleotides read TGTGCCAGCAGCTTATCTCGGACTAGCGGAGCCCGGGAGCTGTTTTTT. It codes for CASSLSRTSGARELFF.

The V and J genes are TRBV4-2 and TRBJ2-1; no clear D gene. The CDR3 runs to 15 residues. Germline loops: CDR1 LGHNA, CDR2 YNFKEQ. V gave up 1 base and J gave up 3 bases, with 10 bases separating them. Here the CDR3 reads CASSQVPAIYNEQFF. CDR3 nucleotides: TGTGCCAGCAGCCAAGTACCAGCGATCTACAATGAGCAGTTCTTC.

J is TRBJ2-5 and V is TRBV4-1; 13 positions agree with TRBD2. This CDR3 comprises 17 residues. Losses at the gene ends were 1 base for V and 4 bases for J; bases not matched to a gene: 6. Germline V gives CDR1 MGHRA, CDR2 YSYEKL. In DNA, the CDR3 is TGCGCCAGCAGCCAAGTTTTCACTAGCGGGAGGGGAGAGACCCAGTACTTC. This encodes CASSQVFTSGRGETQYF.

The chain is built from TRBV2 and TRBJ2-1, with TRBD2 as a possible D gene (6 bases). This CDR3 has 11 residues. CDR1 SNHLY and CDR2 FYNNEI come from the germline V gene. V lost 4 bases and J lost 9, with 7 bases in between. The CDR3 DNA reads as TGTGCCAGCAGTGGGACTACTGAGCAGTTCTTC. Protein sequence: CASSGTTEQFF.

The CDR3 sequence is CASSVGWSGQSRYEQYF. CDR3 nucleotides: TGTGCCAGCAGCGTAGGTTGGTCGGGGCAAAGCCGCTACGAGCAGTACTTC. V and J are TRBV9 and TRBJ2-7; D might be TRBD1 or TRBD2, each matching 5 bases. Trimming stripped 0 bases from V and 3 bases from J, with 19 bases between. The CDR3 loop spans 17 amino acids. Looked up from germline, CDR1 is SGDLS and CDR2 is YYNGEE.

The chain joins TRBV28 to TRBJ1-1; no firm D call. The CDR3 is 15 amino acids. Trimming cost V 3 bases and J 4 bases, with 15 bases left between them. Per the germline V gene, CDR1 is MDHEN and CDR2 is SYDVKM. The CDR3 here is CASSFVDGMGTEAFF. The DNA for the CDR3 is TGTGCCAGCAGTTTTGTAGACGGGATGGGCACTGAAGCTTTCTTT.

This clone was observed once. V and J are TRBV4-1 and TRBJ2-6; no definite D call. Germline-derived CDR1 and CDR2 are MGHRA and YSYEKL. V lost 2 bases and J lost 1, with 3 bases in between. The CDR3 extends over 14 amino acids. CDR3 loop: CASSQRSGANVLTF. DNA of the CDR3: TGCGCCAGCAGCCAACGGTCTGGGGCCAACGTCCTGACTTTC.

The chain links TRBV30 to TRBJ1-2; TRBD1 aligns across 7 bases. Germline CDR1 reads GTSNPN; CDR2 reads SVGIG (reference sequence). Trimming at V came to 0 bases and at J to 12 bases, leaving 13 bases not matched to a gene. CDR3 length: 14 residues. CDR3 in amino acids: CAWSVLQSAGGNTF. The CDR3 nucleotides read TGTGCCTGGAGTGTACTTCAGAGTGCAGGGGGGAACACCTTC.

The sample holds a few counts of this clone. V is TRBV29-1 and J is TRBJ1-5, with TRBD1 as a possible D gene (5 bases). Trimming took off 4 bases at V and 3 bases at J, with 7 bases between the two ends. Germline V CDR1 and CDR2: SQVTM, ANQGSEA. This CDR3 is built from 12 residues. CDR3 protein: CSVGGVNQPQHF. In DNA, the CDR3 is TGCAGCGTTGGGGGGGTCAATCAGCCCCAGCATTTT. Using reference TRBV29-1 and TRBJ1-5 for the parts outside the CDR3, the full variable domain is SAVISQKPSRDICQRGTSLTIQCQVDSQVTMMFWYRQQPGQSLTLIATANQGSEATYESGFVIDKFPISRPNLTFSTLTVSNMSPEDSSIYLCSVGGVNQPQHFGDGTRLSIL.

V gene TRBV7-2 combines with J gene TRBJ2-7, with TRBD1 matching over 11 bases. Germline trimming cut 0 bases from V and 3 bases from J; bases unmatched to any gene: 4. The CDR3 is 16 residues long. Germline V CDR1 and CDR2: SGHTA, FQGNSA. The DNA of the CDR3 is TGTGCCAGCAGCTTAGCGGGACAGGGGGAGTACTACGAGCAGTACTTC. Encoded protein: CASSLAGQGEYYEQYF.

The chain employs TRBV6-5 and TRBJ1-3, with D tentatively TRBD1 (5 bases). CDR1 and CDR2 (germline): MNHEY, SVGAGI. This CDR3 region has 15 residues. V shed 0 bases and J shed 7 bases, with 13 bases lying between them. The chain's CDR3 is CASSYSRDGSNTIYF. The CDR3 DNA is TGTGCCAGCAGTTACTCCCGGGACGGGAGCAACACCATATATTTT.

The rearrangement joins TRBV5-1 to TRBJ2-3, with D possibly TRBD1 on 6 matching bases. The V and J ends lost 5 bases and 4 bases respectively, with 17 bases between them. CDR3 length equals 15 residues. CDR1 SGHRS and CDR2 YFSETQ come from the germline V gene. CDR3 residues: CASRDRGSIADTQYF. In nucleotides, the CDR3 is TGCGCCAGCAGGGACAGAGGGTCTATTGCAGATACGCAGTATTTT.

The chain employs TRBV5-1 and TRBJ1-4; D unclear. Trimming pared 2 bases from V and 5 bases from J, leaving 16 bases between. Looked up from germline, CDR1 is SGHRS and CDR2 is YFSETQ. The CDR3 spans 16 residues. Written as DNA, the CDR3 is TGCGCCAGCAGCTTAATTCCCAGTTCGGCAAATGAAAAACTGTTTTTT. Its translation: CASSLIPSSANEKLFF.

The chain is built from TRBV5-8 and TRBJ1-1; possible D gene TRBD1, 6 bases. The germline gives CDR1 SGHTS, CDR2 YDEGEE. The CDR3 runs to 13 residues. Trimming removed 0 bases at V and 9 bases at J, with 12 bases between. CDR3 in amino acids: CASSLDRGEKAFF. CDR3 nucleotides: TGTGCCAGCAGCTTGGATAGGGGGGAAAAAGCTTTCTTT.